At least ten counts were recorded for the clone carrying this TCR beta chain. Antigen: not known. This specimen comes from a study of early T cells in non-severe SARS-CoV-2 infection. As for the study in general: The chains were unpaired, and the sequenced material was bulk RNA from unsorted whole blood.

As part of library construction, unique molecular identifiers were attached to individual cDNA molecules. Via MiXCR, TCRdb re-called the 5' RACE reads, giving one row per CDR3 protein. The data contain 45,000 to 55,000 distinct CDR3 sequences, about 10% of them singletons. General study points: There was a bias toward anti-spike CD8 responses in VDJdb matching, which missed private and CD4 specificities.

The germline CDR1 and CDR2 sequences are SEHNR and FQNEAQ (reference sequence). The V and J ends lost 3 bases and 4 bases respectively, with 7 bases between them. This CDR3 comprises 12 residues. The TCR comes from an adult who was a healthcare worker with PCR-confirmed SARS-CoV-2 infection or an uninfected control (not recorded which). Sequencing was performed on whole blood. The chain joins TRBV7-9 to TRBJ2-7; D is perhaps TRBD2 (5 bases). Here the CDR3 DNA reads TGTGCCAGCAGCTTTGGGAGTTACGAGCAGTACTTC. This encodes CASSFGSYEQYF. The variable domain in full, with the rest retrieved from reference TRBV7-9 and TRBJ2-7, is DTGVSQNPRHKITKRGQNVTFRCDPISEHNRLYWYRQTLGQGPEFLTYFQNEAQLEKSRLLSDRFSAERPKGSFSTLEIQRTEQGDSAMYLCASSFGSYEQYFGPGTRLTVT.